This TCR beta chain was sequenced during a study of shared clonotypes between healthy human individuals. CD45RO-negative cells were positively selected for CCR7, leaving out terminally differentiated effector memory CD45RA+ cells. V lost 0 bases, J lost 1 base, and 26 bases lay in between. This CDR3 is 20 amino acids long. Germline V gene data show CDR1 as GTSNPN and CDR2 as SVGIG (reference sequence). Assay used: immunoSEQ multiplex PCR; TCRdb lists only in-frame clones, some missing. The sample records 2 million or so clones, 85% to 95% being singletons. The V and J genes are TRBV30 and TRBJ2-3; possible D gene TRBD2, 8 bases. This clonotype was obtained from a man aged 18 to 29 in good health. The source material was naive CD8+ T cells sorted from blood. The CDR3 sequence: CAWSVPRGKSGRKGTDTQYF. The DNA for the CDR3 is TGTGCCTGGAGTGTCCCCAGGGGGAAGAGCGGGAGAAAAGGCACAGATACGCAGTATTTT.